This T cell receptor beta chain was retrieved from a study of immune characterization of retroperitoneal liposarcoma. One entry per CDR3 protein results from TCRdb running MiXCR on the PCR reads. The sample shows thousands of distinct CDR3 sequences, approximately 50% of them seen only once. This CDR3 spans 17 amino acids. Germline CDR1 is SGHTA and CDR2 is FQGTGA. This clonotype was seen a few times. Sequenced: tumor tissue. The chain links TRBV7-3 to TRBJ2-5; TRBD2 matches 9 bases. Judging by the DNA end, TRBJ2-7 fits better; the J call may be wrong. The clonotype originates from a female donor with retroperitoneal liposarcoma. The CDR3 DNA reads TGTGCCAGCAGCTTAAAAGCTAGCGGGATGGGTACCGACGAGCAGTACTTC. Translating gives CASSLKASGMGTDEQYF.